These 30 T cell receptor beta chains originate from one sample sequenced in a study of cytomegalovirus exposure and HLA in healthy donors. 13 Jbeta primers and 60 Vbeta primers were used for the PCR. TCRdb's table, derived via immunoSEQ multiplex PCR, lists solely in-frame clones and lacks some. The sample lists about 180,000 clones; 80% were seen once. Input material: PBMCs. Every receptor here comes from a woman aged 25 to 39 in good health and CMV-seronegative.

The chain has TRBV9 and TRBJ1-6; D is perhaps TRBD1 (6 bases). The germline V and J ends were trimmed by 3 bases and 8 bases, with 15 bases remaining between them. Germline V gene lookup returns CDR1 SGDLS and CDR2 YYNGEE. CDR3 length: 15 amino acids. The CDR3 sequence is CASSGTGLRDSPLHF. CDR3 nucleotide sequence: TGTGCCAGCAGCGGAACAGGGCTGCGGGATTCACCCCTCCACTTT.

J is TRBJ2-3 and V is TRBV14; the D is unclear. This CDR3 spans 12 amino acids. Trimming took 4 bases from V and 4 from J, leaving 6 bases between them. From germline, CDR1 is SGHDN and CDR2 FVKESK. CDR3 sequence: CASSPQPDTQYF. The CDR3 nucleotides read TGTGCCAGCAGCCCACAGCCAGATACGCAGTATTTT. Drawing the rest from reference TRBV14 and TRBJ2-3, the complete variable domain is EAGVTQFPSHSVIEKGQTVTLRCDPISGHDNLYWYRRVMGKEIKFLLHFVKESKQDESGMPNNRFLAERTGGTYSTLKVQPAELEDSGVYFCASSPQPDTQYFGPGTRLTVL.

The J gene is TRBJ2-5, the V gene TRBV30; D uncertain. CDR1 and CDR2 from the germline V gene are GTSNPN and SVGIG (reference sequence). The CDR3 length is 11 residues. Trimming stripped 4 bases from V and 5 bases from J, with 8 bases between. The CDR3 loop is CAWTHWETQYF. CDR3 DNA sequence: TGTGCCTGGACCCACTGGGAGACCCAGTACTTC.

The chain links TRBV30 to TRBJ2-3; 8 bases fit TRBD2. The CDR3 length is 15 residues. Germline CDR1 reads GTSNPN; CDR2 reads SVGIG (reference sequence). J lost 2 bases, V lost 0 bases, and 4 bases had no gene match. The DNA of the CDR3 is TGTGCCTGGAGTGTAACTAGCGGATACACAGATACGCAGTATTTT. Amino acid sequence: CAWSVTSGYTDTQYF.

The chain combines TRBV5-1 with TRBJ1-1; D not resolved. Germline V gene lookup returns CDR1 SGHRS and CDR2 YFSETQ. The length of the CDR3 is 14 residues. V was shortened by 4 bases and J by 1 base, with 11 bases between the two germline ends. CDR3 in DNA: TGCGCCAGCAGCCCCGAACGGGGGAACACTGAAGCTTTCTTT. It translates to CASSPERGNTEAFF.

The chain carries TRBV5-1 and TRBJ2-7, with D perhaps TRBD1 (6 bases). The CDR3 sequence is 14 residues long. Germline CDR1 reads SGHRS; CDR2 reads YFSETQ. V was shortened by 5 bases and J by 2 bases, with 14 bases between the two germline ends. The CDR3 bases are TGCGCCAGCAGTGTGCAGGGGAAAGCCTACGAGCAGTACTTC. Protein: CASSVQGKAYEQYF.

This clone was seen once. V is TRBV6-4 and J is TRBJ2-5, with a tentative D call TRBD1 (6 bases). Germline CDR1 is MRHNA and CDR2 is SNTAGT. The CDR3 is 20 amino acids. V dropped 0 bases and J dropped 3 bases, with 26 bases sitting between them. This chain's CDR3 is CASSDSGQVLGALEKETQYF. CDR3 bases: TGTGCCAGCAGTGACTCTGGTCAAGTATTGGGGGCCCTAGAAAAAGAGACCCAGTACTTC.

This chain uses TRBV28 with TRBJ2-7, with a possible D match to TRBD1 (5 bases). The CDR3 has 17 residues. Germline V CDR1 and CDR2: MDHEN, SYDVKM. Trimming shortened V by 5 bases and J by 5 bases, and 25 bases separated the two germline ends. The CDR3 sequence is CASSLDSLNPSTHEQYF. In DNA form, the CDR3 reads TGTGCCAGCAGTCTCGACAGCCTAAACCCTTCAACCCACGAGCAGTACTTC.

This rearrangement joins TRBV5-1 to TRBJ2-7; D remains ambiguous. Trimming removed 2 bases from V and 5 bases from J, with 11 bases in between. Germline V lookup: CDR1 SGHRS, CDR2 YFSETQ. This CDR3 contains 13 residues. Here the CDR3 reads CASSFGQAHEQYF. CDR3 nucleotide sequence: TGCGCCAGCAGCTTTGGTCAGGCGCACGAGCAGTACTTC.

The chain couples TRBV6-6 to TRBJ1-2; 9 bases map to TRBD1. The V gene's germline CDR1 is MNHNY and CDR2 SVGAGI (reference sequence). The length of the CDR3 is 13 residues. Losses at the gene ends were 8 bases for V and 7 bases for J; bases not matched to a gene: 8. The CDR3 region is CASVPQGAGGYTF. CDR3 bases: TGTGCCAGCGTACCACAGGGGGCAGGTGGCTACACCTTC.

The J gene is TRBJ1-1, the V gene TRBV15; D might be TRBD1 (5 bases). CDR3 length: 13 residues. With 1 base removed from V and 4 bases from J, the gap between germline ends came to 7 bases. CDR1 and CDR2 from the germline V gene are LNHNV and YYDKDF (reference sequence). This CDR3 is CATSRAGPTEAFF. The CDR3 DNA is TGTGCCACCAGCAGAGCAGGGCCCACTGAAGCTTTCTTT.

The V and J genes are TRBV7-7 and TRBJ2-2; possible D gene TRBD1, 5 bases. Germline V gene lookup returns CDR1 SSHAT and CDR2 FNYEAQ (reference sequence). V shed 4 bases and J shed 8 bases, with 14 bases lying between them. The CDR3 covers 14 residues. The CDR3 spells CASSSSQGSGELFF. The CDR3 bases are TGTGCCAGCAGCTCCTCGCAGGGATCTGGGGAGCTGTTTTTT.

This chain uses TRBV4-3 with TRBJ2-5; 11 bases are a match to TRBD1. The J segment lost 5 bases and the V segment lost 8 bases, leaving 13 bases of the junction unmatched. The germline gives CDR1 LGHNA, CDR2 YSLEER. CDR3 length: 16 residues. CDR3 sequence: CASAPDGQGAGETQYF. DNA for the CDR3: TGCGCCAGCGCACCGGACGGACAGGGGGCAGGGGAGACCCAGTACTTC.

The genes are TRBV19 and TRBJ1-2; the D is unclear. The CDR3 has 14 residues. V was cut by 6 bases and J by 4 bases, with 15 bases left in between. The V gene's germline CDR1 is LNHDA and CDR2 SQIVND (reference sequence). The CDR3 here is CASSTAPGGYGYTF. The CDR3 DNA reads TGTGCCAGTAGCACCGCCCCAGGTGGCTATGGCTACACCTTC.

The V gene is TRBV6-6, the J gene TRBJ2-5, with TRBD2 identical over 7 bases. Germline assignment: CDR1 MNHNY and CDR2 SVGAGI (reference sequence). The V segment lost 0 bases and the J segment 2 bases; nucleotides outside the gene matches: 6. This CDR3 contains 16 residues. Here the CDR3 reads CASSYSTAGLQETQYF. The CDR3 DNA sequence: TGTGCCAGCAGTTACTCGACAGCGGGGCTTCAAGAGACCCAGTACTTC.

The J gene is TRBJ2-2, the V gene TRBV29-1; 7 nucleotides agree with TRBD2. The V segment lost 4 bases and the J segment 4 bases; nucleotides outside the gene matches: 3. The CDR3 runs 13 residues. Germline V gene sequence: CDR1 SQVTM, CDR2 ANQGSEA. The CDR3 DNA reads as TGCAGCGTTGGGGAGGGTGCCACCGGGGAGCTGTTTTTT. This codes for CSVGEGATGELFF.

This rearrangement joins TRBV9 to TRBJ2-5; 12 bases are shared with TRBD1. The CDR3 covers 19 residues. Germline-derived CDR1 and CDR2 are SGDLS and YYNGEE. The V gene end was trimmed by 0 bases and the J gene end by 2 bases; junction bases not matched to a gene: 11. The CDR3: CASSVGGTGGVGSQETQYF. CDR3 DNA sequence: TGTGCCAGCAGCGTAGGTGGGACAGGGGGCGTTGGTTCACAAGAGACCCAGTACTTC. The full variable domain, in which reference TRBV9 and TRBJ2-5 provide the parts outside the CDR3, is DSGVTQTPKHLITATGQRVTLRCSPRSGDLSVYWYQQSLDQGLQFLIQYYNGEERAKGNILERFSAQQFPDLHSELNLSSLELGDSALYFCASSVGGTGGVGSQETQYFGPGTRLLVL.

This chain links TRBV5-4 with TRBJ1-2; the D gene is possibly TRBD1 (6 bases). Trimming cost V 4 bases and J 2 bases, with 15 bases left between them. The CDR3 has 15 amino acids. The germline CDR1 and CDR2 sequences are SGHNT and YYREEE (reference sequence). The chain's CDR3 is CASSAGGQGNYGYTF. DNA for the CDR3: TGTGCCAGCAGCGCGGGCGGGCAGGGGAACTATGGCTACACCTTC.

The chain joins TRBV7-3 to TRBJ1-1, with 10 bases fitting TRBD1. The V gene end was trimmed by 5 bases and the J gene end by 6 bases; junction bases not matched to a gene: 3. The CDR3 has 13 amino acids. Germline CDR1 and CDR2: SGHTA and FQGTGA. This chain's CDR3 is CASSRQGAAEAFF. CDR3 DNA sequence: TGTGCCAGCAGCCGACAGGGGGCCGCTGAAGCTTTCTTT.

Written as DNA, the CDR3 is TGTGCCAGCAGCGAACAGGGGTTCGCTCTGGGCGAGCAGTACTTC. Encoded protein: CASSEQGFALGEQYF. The chain recombines TRBV9 with TRBJ2-7, with 7 bases identical to TRBD1. The CDR3 has 15 residues. Germline V gives CDR1 SGDLS, CDR2 YYNGEE. V was clipped by 3 bases and J by 6 bases; unmatched bases: 12.

This chain joins TRBV6-5 and TRBJ1-2, with D unresolved. Looked up from germline, CDR1 is MNHEY and CDR2 is SVGAGI. V was clipped by 6 bases and J by 8 bases, with 22 bases between them. The CDR3 is 15 amino acids. CDR3 protein: CASSLEGSVSRGYTF. Here the CDR3 DNA reads TGTGCCAGCAGCCTCGAGGGAAGTGTATCGAGGGGCTACACCTTC.

V and J are TRBV4-1 and TRBJ2-1, with D maybe TRBD2 (6 bases). V was trimmed by 3 bases and J by 0 bases, leaving 12 bases between them. This CDR3 spans 16 amino acids. Per the germline V gene, CDR1 is MGHRA and CDR2 is YSYEKL. The CDR3 bases are TGCGCCAGCAGCCAGGACTACCAGAGCTCCTACAATGAGCAGTTCTTC. Its translation is CASSQDYQSSYNEQFF.

V is TRBV10-3 and J is TRBJ1-1; TRBD1 matches 7 bases. From germline, CDR1 is ENHRY and CDR2 SYGVKD. This CDR3 has 15 residues. V gave up 4 bases and J gave up 1 base; unmatched junction bases: 6. The CDR3 sequence is CAISVTGQQNTEAFF. DNA of the CDR3: TGTGCCATCAGTGTTACGGGACAGCAGAACACTGAAGCTTTCTTT.

In the case of this clone: The sample has other DNA sequences that encode this CDR3 too. DNA of the CDR3: TGTGCCTGGAGTGCAACTTCTGGAAACACCATATATTTT. It yields the protein CAWSATSGNTIYF. The chain carries TRBV30 and TRBJ1-3, with D unclear. V was trimmed by 1 base and J by 1 base, leaving 5 bases between them. CDR3 size: 13 residues. Per germline, CDR1 GTSNPN and CDR2 SVGIG (reference sequence).

The CDR3 loop is CASSPLGTGNTGELFF. Written as DNA, the CDR3 is TGTGCCAGCTCACCGCTCGGGACAGGGAACACCGGGGAGCTGTTTTTT. The genes are TRBV18 and TRBJ2-2; 8 nucleotides line up with TRBD1. Per the germline V gene, CDR1 is KGHSH and CDR2 is LQKENI. V lost 3 bases to trimming and J lost 1 base; unmatched junction nucleotides: 4. The CDR3 is made up of 16 amino acids.

The V and J genes are TRBV5-1 and TRBJ2-5, with D possibly matching TRBD2 (6 bases). Trimming removed 0 bases at V and 4 bases at J, with 16 bases between. The CDR3 runs to 16 residues. Germline CDR1 and CDR2: SGHRS and YFSETQ. CDR3: CASSLENWGVGETQYF. The CDR3 DNA follows: TGCGCCAGCAGCTTGGAGAATTGGGGGGTTGGAGAGACCCAGTACTTC.

This clone was seen only once. This rearrangement joins TRBV7-2 to TRBJ2-2, with no clear D. Germline-derived CDR1 and CDR2 are SGHTA and FQGNSA. The CDR3 sequence is 14 residues long. V was trimmed by 3 bases and J by 7 bases, leaving 12 bases between them. CDR3 nucleotides: TGTGCCAGCAGCTTCGCTACCTCAGGCGGGGAGCTGTTTTTT. Protein product: CASSFATSGGELFF.

This chain uses TRBV6-4 with TRBJ1-6, with TRBD1 as a possible D gene (5 bases). V was pared by 2 bases and J by 7 bases, with 6 bases between. The CDR3 totals 13 residues. Germline CDR1 is MRHNA and CDR2 is SNTAGT. In DNA, the CDR3 is TGTGCCAGCAGTGACGGGGCCAATTCACCCCTCCACTTT. Its translation: CASSDGANSPLHF.

V and J are TRBV6-1 and TRBJ1-6, with D possibly being TRBD1 (5 bases). Germline V gene data show CDR1 as MNHNS and CDR2 as SASEGT. The CDR3 extends over 15 amino acids. V lost 9 bases, J lost 7 bases, and 19 bases lay in between. The CDR3 reads CASIFGGRYNSPLHF. CDR3 in DNA: TGTGCCAGTATATTCGGGGGGAGATACAATTCACCCCTCCACTTT.

This clone was observed once. V gene TRBV2 combines with J gene TRBJ2-2; no definite D call. V lost 6 bases and J lost 4, with 9 bases in between. Germline V gene data show CDR1 as SNHLY and CDR2 as FYNNEI. CDR3 length equals 13 residues. CDR3 loop: CASSNTFTGELFF. Here the CDR3 DNA reads TGTGCCAGCAGCAACACCTTCACCGGGGAGCTGTTTTTT. Complete variable domain (other parts from reference TRBV2 and TRBJ2-2): EPEVTQTPSHQVTQMGQEVILRCVPISNHLYFYWYRQILGQKVEFLVSFYNNEISEKSEIFDDQFSVERPDGSNFTLKIRSTKLEDSAMYFCASSNTFTGELFFGEGSRLTVL.